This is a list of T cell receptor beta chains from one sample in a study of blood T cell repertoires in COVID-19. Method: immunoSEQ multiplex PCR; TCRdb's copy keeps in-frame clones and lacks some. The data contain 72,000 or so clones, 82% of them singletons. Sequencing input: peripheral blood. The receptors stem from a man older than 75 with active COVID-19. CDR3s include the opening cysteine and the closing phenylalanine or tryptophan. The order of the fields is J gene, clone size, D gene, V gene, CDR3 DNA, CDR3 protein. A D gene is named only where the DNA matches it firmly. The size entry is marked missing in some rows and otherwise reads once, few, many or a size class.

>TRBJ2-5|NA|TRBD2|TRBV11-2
TGTGCCAGCAGCTTAGATCGGTTAGGCGGGGGGAGAGAGACCCAGTACTTC
CASSLDRLGGGRETQYF
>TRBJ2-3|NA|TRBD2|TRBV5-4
TGTGCCAGCAGACCTCATGGGGAGGTAGCGGGACTCACAGATACGCAGTATTTT
CASRPHGEVAGLTDTQYF
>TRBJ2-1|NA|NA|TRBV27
TGTGCCAGCAGTTTATCTGGGAGCTCCTACAATGAGCAGTTCTTC
CASSLSGSSYNEQFF
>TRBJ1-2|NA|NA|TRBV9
TGTGCCAGCAGACCCAAAAACCAGGGGCCAGGTGGCTACACCTTC
CASRPKNQGPGGYTF
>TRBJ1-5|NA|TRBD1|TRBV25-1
TGTGCCAGCAGTGAAAGGACAGGGCAGCCGGGGGCCCAGCATTTT
CASSERTGQPGAQHF
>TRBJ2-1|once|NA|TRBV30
TGTGCCAATCGAAGCGGTGACTACAATGAGCAGTTCTTC
CANRSGDYNEQFF
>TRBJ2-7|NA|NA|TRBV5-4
TGTGCCAGCAGCCCTGTCGACAACTACGAGCAGTACTTC
CASSPVDNYEQYF
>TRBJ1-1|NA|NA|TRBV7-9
TGTGCCAGCAGCTTAGTCAAAGGCGGTACGGAAGCTTTCTTT
CASSLVKGGTEAFF
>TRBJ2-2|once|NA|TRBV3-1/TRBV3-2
TGTGCCAGCAGCCAAGACTGGTTTCAGGGCCCGAACACCGGGGAGCTGTTTTTT
CASSQDWFQGPNTGELFF
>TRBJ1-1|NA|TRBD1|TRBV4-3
TGCGCCAGCAGCCAGGACAGGGGTACTGAAGCTTTCTTT
CASSQDRGTEAFF
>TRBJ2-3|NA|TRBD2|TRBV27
TGTGCCAGCAGTTTCCGACTAGCGGGAGCATCCACAGATACGCAGTATTTT
CASSFRLAGASTDTQYF
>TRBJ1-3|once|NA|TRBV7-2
TGTGCCAGCAGCCGGGACTCTGGAAACACCATATATTTT
CASSRDSGNTIYF
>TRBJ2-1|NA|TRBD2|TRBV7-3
TGTGCCAGCAGCAAGTTAGCGGGAGAGAGCTCCTACAATGAGCAGTTCTTC
CASSKLAGESSYNEQFF
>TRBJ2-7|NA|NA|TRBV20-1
TGCAGTGCTAGCGACCGGGGCGAGCAGTACTTC
CSASDRGEQYF
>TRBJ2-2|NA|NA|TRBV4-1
TGCGCCAGCAGCCTTAAGACATGGGTAGGGGCGAACACCGGGGAGCTGTTTTTT
CASSLKTWVGANTGELFF
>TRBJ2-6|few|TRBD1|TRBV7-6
TGTGCCAGCAGCACGCGGGACAGGGCTGACTCTGGGGCCAACGTCCTGACTTTC
CASSTRDRADSGANVLTF
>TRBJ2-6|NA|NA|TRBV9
TGTGCCAGCAGCGGTTCCTACGCTGGGGCCAACGTCCTGACTTTC
CASSGSYAGANVLTF
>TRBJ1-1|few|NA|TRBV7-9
TGTGCCAGCAGCTTAGATTTAGAAGCTTTCTTT
CASSLDLEAFF
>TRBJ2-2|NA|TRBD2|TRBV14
TGTGCCAGCAGCCAAGGAGTGGGACTAGCGGGAGAACGATTCCACACCGGGGAGCTGTTTTTT
CASSQGVGLAGERFHTGELFF
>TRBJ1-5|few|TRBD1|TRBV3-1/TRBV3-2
TGTGCCAGCAGCCAACCGGAACAGGGGTTCATCTTTCAGCCCCAGCATTTT
CASSQPEQGFIFQPQHF
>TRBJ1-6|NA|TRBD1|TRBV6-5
TGTGCCAGCAGTTACGTCGGTGACAGGGGAAATTCACCCCTCCACTTT
CASSYVGDRGNSPLHF
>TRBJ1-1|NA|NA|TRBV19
TGTGCCAGTACTCCAGCGGGGCAGTTCACTGAAGCTTTCTTT
CASTPAGQFTEAFF
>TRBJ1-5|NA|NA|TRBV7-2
TGTGCCAGCAGCTTAGGGGGGGGACGAATTGGAGCGAATCAGCCCCAGCATTTT
CASSLGGGRIGANQPQHF
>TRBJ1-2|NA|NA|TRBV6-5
TGTGCCAGCAGCTACTCGCTTGTGGCGGATAACTATGGCTACACCTTC
CASSYSLVADNYGYTF
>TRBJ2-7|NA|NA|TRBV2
TGTGCCAGCAGTGAATCAGGGCCCTACGAGCAGTACTTC
CASSESGPYEQYF
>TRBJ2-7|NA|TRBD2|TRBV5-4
TGTGCCAGCAGCGCTTGGACTAGCGGGGGTAGGGAGCAGTACTTC
CASSAWTSGGREQYF
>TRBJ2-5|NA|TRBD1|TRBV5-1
TGCGCCAGCAGCCCCTGGACAGGGGCGATCCAAGAGACCCAGTACTTC
CASSPWTGAIQETQYF
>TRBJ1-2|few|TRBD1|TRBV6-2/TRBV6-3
TGTGCCAGCAGTTACGGGACAGGGAAGGACTACACCTTC
CASSYGTGKDYTF
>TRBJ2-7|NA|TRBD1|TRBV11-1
TGTGCCAGCAGGTCCGGGACAGGGATCTTTTACGAGCAGTACTTC
CASRSGTGIFYEQYF
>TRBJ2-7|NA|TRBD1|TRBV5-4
TGTGCCAGCAGCTTCGACAGGGCCTACGAGCAGTACTTC
CASSFDRAYEQYF
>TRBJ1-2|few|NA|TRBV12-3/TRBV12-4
TGTGCCAGCAGTTCGACAGCGAACTATGGCTACACCTTC
CASSSTANYGYTF
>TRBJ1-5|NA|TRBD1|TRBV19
TGTGCCAGTAGCCCGACAGGGTCCAATCAGCCCCAGCATTTT
CASSPTGSNQPQHF